This TCR beta chain appears in the sequencing data of a study of shared clonotypes between healthy human individuals (dated by TCRdb to 2020 to 2022). Background on the whole study: A few men and a couple of women, aged 18 to 49 years, made up the cohort. Different laboratories and diverse techniques were used to prepare libraries and sequence TCR repertoires, to increase sequencing depth and limit assay-specific biases. Leukapheresis yielded between about 0.85 and 10 billion PBMCs per donor. The study deeply sequenced blood TCR repertoires of about five healthy adults to estimate repertoire size and the extent of clonotype sharing between individuals. Per donor, three plates each were used for CD4 naive and CD4 memory, two for CD8 naive, and one for CD8 memory.

V is pruned by 5 bases and J by 5 bases, leaving 7 bases of the junction without a gene match. The CDR3 numbers 15 residues from cysteine through phenylalanine. Only the CDR3 DNA is retained, 45 bases long and in frame from the first base. The germline V gene sets CDR1 to SGHRS and CDR2 to YFSETQ. Healthy HIV-negative adults with no recently reported acute infections or vaccinations were included as donors. Every donor was a Caucasian adult living in Nashville, Tennessee, USA. CD4+ T cells were enriched by magnetic negative selection; naive cells were then positively selected on CD45RA, and the negative fraction formed the memory subset. Blood was obtained by leukapheresis, after which PBMCs were separated by Ficoll-Histopaque density gradient centrifugation and cryopreserved in liquid nitrogen vapor phase. Purity and quantity of every magnetically sorted T cell population were checked by analytical flow cytometry. From each sorted fraction, genomic DNA was isolated and quantified by UV absorbance on a Nanodrop 2000c.

For this clone: No antigen is known for it. Nothing much larger sits one base from this clone, and base qualities are not available.

What the work shows at the level of the full study, not this receptor alone: Around 5.4% of naive CD4, 3% to 3.5% of naive CD8, 2.3% of memory CD4, and roughly 0.4% of memory CD8 clonotypes were shared across several donors. Rarefaction of sorted-subset datasets indicated incomplete sequencing despite the large sequencing depth. Only blood was sampled, and tissue TCR repertoires likely differ from those in blood. Higher generation probabilities were observed for clonotypes shared by all four sorted-subset donors than for non-shared clonotypes. Estimated clonotype richness was generally larger for naive than for memory subsets. Because the study included only a small number of donors, the genetic and exposure-history diversity represented was limited. Based on pairwise subsampling, the degree of clonotype sharing among donors was expected to be affected by sequencing depth.

Using the deep immunoSEQ assay, TCR CDR3 regions were amplified from genomic DNA by multiplex PCR. For each cell subset, the extracted genomic DNA was distributed evenly across all wells of several immunoSEQ 96-well plates, and each plate served as one replicate. For sorted subsets, 150 to 250 ng of genomic DNA, equivalent to some 30,000 T cell genomes, went into each replicate PCR. Purified libraries were quantified with a Qubit 3.0 fluorometer, sized on a Bioanalyzer 2100, and re-quantified with the KAPA Library Quantification kit. A separate single-read 150-cycle Illumina NextSeq 550 flow cell was used to sequence each immunoSEQ 96-well plate. Per the source publication's procedure: Because the immunoSEQ output included only junctional sequences and no quality scores, the filtering could not be the same as the filtering used for full-length reads. Sequences were annotated with PyIR, a Python wrapper for IgBLAST v1.9, using IMGT germline references to assign V/J genes and CDR3. Any read was removed if the V/J assignment was weak (E-value above 1e-6), the CDR3 was missing, or the read contained stop codons, out-of-frame junctions, or ambiguous translated residues. V3J clonotypes were defined as sequences sharing an identical inferred V gene, J gene, and CDR3 amino acid sequence. To compute the percentage overlap between repertoires, the number of shared unique clonotypes was divided by the size of the smaller repertoire. RTK rarefaction, the Chao1 estimator, and Recon v2.1 estimates of unobserved clonotypes were used to assess repertoire richness. OLGA was used to compute generation probabilities for all TCRbeta clonotypes that the gDNA method yielded from a few donors. In TCRdb, the immuneACCESS table is reduced to in-frame sequences with V and J assigned. These tables do not hold every clone; where another copy was compared, an unresolved V gene accounts for under half, and the others remain unexplained. V and J calls plus clone size are reproduced from that table; the DNA served to infer D and trimming. The sample table shows around 720,000 clones, and about three quarters are seen once. The ten largest clones add up to 1.5% to 2% of the sample.

The source material was memory CD4+ T cells sorted from blood. The cell subset or site label for this specimen denotes: CD45RA-negative fraction. The clonotype originates from a woman in her thirties in good health. The rearranged segments are TRBV5-1 and TRBJ2-2, with 9 middle bases fitting TRBD1. The CDR3 protein: CASRIRDRATGELFF. The sequenced DNA: TGCGCCAGCAGAATCCGGGACAGGGCTACCGGGGAGCTGTTTTTT.